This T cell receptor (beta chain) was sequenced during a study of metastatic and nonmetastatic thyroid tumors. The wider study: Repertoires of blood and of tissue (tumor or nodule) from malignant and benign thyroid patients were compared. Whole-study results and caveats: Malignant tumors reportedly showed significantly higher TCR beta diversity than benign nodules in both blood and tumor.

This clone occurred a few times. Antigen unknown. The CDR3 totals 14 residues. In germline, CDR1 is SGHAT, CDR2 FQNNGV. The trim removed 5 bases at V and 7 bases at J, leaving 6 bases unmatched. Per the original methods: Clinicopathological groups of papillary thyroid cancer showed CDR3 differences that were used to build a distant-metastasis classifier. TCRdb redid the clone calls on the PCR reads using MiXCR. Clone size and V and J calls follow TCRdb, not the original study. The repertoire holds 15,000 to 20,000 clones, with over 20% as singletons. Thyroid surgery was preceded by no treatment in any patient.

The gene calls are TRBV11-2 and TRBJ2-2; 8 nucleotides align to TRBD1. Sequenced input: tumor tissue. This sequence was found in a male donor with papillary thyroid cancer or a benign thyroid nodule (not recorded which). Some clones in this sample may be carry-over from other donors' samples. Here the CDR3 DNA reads TGTGCCAGCAGCCCCAGGGGGCGCAACGGGGAGCTGTTTTTT. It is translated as CASSPRGRNGELFF.